Below are 2 T cell receptor beta chains sequenced from a single sample in a study of identical twins. TCRdb re-derived calls from the 5' RACE reads in MiXCR, one entry per CDR3 protein. The data show about 520,000 distinct CDR3 sequences, roughly 21% seen once. The sample also formed part of further work on T cells expressing NK-cell markers.

The sequencing sample was made of CD4+ T cells sorted from blood. The receptor set was obtained from a woman aged 18-30 years in good health.

This clonotype was counted a few times. The chain couples TRBV20-1 to TRBJ2-3; 9 bases align to TRBD2. CDR3 length: 16 residues. With 4 bases clipped from V and 2 bases from J, the junction kept 10 bases outside the gene matches. In germline, CDR1 is DFQATT, CDR2 SNEGSKA (reference sequence). CDR3 coding DNA: TGCAGTGCTACCCTACCTAGCGGGGCCTACACAGATACGCAGTATTTT. Protein sequence: CSATLPSGAYTDTQYF.

The chain recombines TRBV24-1 with TRBJ2-1; TRBD2 aligns across 16 bases. V shed 2 bases, J shed 9 bases, and the junction held 6 bases outside the gene matches. Germline lookup yields CDR1 KGHDR and CDR2 SFDVKD. The CDR3 has 17 residues. CDR3 sequence (DNA): TGTGCCACCAGTGATTCGAGGGGACTAGCGGGAGGGAGTGAGCAGTTCTTC. Its protein is CATSDSRGLAGGSEQFF.